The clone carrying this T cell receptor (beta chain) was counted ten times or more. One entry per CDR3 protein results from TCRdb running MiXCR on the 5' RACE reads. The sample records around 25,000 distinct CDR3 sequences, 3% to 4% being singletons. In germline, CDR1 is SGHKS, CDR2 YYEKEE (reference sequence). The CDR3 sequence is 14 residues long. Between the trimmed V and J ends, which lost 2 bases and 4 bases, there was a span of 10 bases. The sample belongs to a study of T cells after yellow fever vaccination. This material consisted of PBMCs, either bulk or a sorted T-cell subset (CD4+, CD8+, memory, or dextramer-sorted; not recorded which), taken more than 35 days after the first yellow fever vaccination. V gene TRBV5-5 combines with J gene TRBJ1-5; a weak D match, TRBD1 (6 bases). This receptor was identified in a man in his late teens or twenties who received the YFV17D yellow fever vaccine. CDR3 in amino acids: CASSLQGGNQPQHF. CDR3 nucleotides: TGTGCCAGCAGCTTACAGGGAGGAAATCAGCCCCAGCATTTT.